This TCR beta chain was recovered during a study of T cell responses to AZD1222 COVID-19 vaccine. Sequencing was performed with immunoSEQ multiplex PCR; in TCRdb, only in-frame clones are kept and a portion is missing. The data show 150,000 or so clones, about 91% seen once. V shed 2 bases and J shed 6 bases, with 17 bases lying between them. Germline V gene sequence: CDR1 KGHSH, CDR2 LQKENI. The CDR3 is 15 amino acids. Sequenced here: peripheral blood, sampled on day 0 of AZD1222 vaccination. The chain links TRBV18 to TRBJ2-7; D is undetermined. The receptor's source is an adult in good health. The CDR3 protein is CASSPGQEVVGEQYF. CDR3 DNA sequence: TGTGCCAGCTCACCAGGGCAAGAGGTCGTAGGCGAGCAGTACTTC. Variable domain in full (rest from reference TRBV18 and TRBJ2-7): NAGVMQNPRHLVRRRGQEARLRCSPMKGHSHVYWYRQLPEEGLKFMVYLQKENIIDESGMPKERFSAEFPKEGPSILRIQQVVRGDSAAYFCASSPGQEVVGEQYFGPGTRLTVT.